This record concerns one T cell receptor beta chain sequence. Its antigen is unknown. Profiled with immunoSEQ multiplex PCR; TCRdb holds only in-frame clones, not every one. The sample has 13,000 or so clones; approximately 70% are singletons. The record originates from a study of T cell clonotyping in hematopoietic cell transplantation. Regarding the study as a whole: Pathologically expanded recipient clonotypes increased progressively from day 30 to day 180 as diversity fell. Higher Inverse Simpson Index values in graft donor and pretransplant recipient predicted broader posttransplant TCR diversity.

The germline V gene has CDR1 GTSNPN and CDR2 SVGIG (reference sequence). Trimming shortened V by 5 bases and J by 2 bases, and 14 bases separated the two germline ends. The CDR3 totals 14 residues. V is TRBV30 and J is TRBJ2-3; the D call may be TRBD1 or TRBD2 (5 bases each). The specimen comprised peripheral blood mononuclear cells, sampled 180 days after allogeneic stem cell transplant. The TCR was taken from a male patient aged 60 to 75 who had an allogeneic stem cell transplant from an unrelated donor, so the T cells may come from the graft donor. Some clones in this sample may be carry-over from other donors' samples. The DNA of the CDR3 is TGTGCCTGGTGGTTGGGACGGGACACAGATACGCAGTATTTT. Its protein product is CAWWLGRDTDTQYF.